Below, 27 T cell receptor beta chains from the same sample are listed, as sequenced in a study of OX40 agonist ivuxolimab in advanced cancers. Measured with immunoSEQ multiplex PCR; TCRdb has only the in-frame clones, and not every one. The sample consists of about 80,000 clones, roughly 84% of them appearing once. The material was CD4+ or CD8+ T cells sorted from blood, obtained in a trial of the OX40 agonist ivuxolimab. The source is an adult with an advanced solid tumor such as melanoma, head and neck, liver or kidney cancer.

The chain recombines TRBV15 with TRBJ2-1; possible D gene TRBD2, 6 bases. This CDR3 is built from 16 residues. V lost 1 base to trimming and J lost 2 bases, with 12 bases between them. Germline V CDR1 and CDR2: LNHNV, YYDKDF (reference sequence). This CDR3 reads CATSRGGTGPYNEQFF. DNA for the CDR3: TGTGCCACCAGCAGAGGCGGGACGGGTCCCTACAATGAGCAGTTCTTC. Full variable domain (remainder filled in from reference TRBV15 and TRBJ2-1): DAMVIQNPRYQVTQFGKPVTLSCSQTLNHNVMYWYQQKSSQAPKLLFHYYDKDFNNEADTPDNFQSRRPNTSFCFLDIRSPGLGDTAMYLCATSRGGTGPYNEQFFGPGTRLTVL.

The chain couples TRBV7-8 to TRBJ1-6; D not resolved. This CDR3 is 12 amino acids long. CDR1 is SGHVS and CDR2 is FQNEAQ in the germline V gene. V was pared by 1 base and J by 10 bases, with 5 bases between. The CDR3: CASSLGGSPLHF. CDR3 in DNA: TGTGCCAGCAGCTTAGGCGGCTCACCCCTCCACTTT.

The chain is built from TRBV28 and TRBJ1-1, with D hard to call. V shed 7 bases and J shed 4 bases, with 19 bases lying between them. This CDR3 contains 15 residues. Germline V CDR1 and CDR2: MDHEN, SYDVKM. The CDR3 coding sequence is TGTGCCAGCACCACTGGCCCGTTTATTAGCACTGAAGCTTTCTTT. It specifies CASTTGPFISTEAFF.

This clone was recorded only once. V is TRBV9 and J is TRBJ2-3; weak D call: TRBD1 (5 bases). V was cut by 0 bases and J by 0 bases, with 11 bases left in between. From germline, CDR1 is SGDLS and CDR2 YYNGEE. The CDR3 has 16 residues. In nucleotides, the CDR3 is TGTGCCAGCAGCGTAGAGATAGGGGTGAGCACAGATACGCAGTATTTT. Its translation: CASSVEIGVSTDTQYF.

The V gene is TRBV5-1, the J gene TRBJ2-1; TRBD1 or TRBD2 may be the D gene (6 bases each). The V gene's germline CDR1 is SGHRS and CDR2 YFSETQ. The CDR3 runs 15 residues. Trimming stripped 2 bases from V and 4 bases from J, with 13 bases between. CDR3 sequence (DNA): TGCGCCAGCAGCTTCGGGGGCGCTACATACAATGAGCAGTTCTTC. Translating it yields CASSFGGATYNEQFF.

This chain joins TRBV4-2 and TRBJ1-1; perhaps TRBD1 as D (5 bases). V lost 5 bases to trimming and J lost 1 base, with 17 bases between them. The CDR3 covers 16 residues. Germline assignment: CDR1 LGHNA and CDR2 YNFKEQ. The CDR3 nucleotides read TGTGCCAGCAGCGAAGGAGGGGTAGGGTGGAACACTGAAGCTTTCTTT. Its translation is CASSEGGVGWNTEAFF.

This rearrangement joins TRBV6-5 to TRBJ2-2, with D possibly being TRBD2 (6 bases). The germline gives CDR1 MNHEY, CDR2 SVGAGI. The CDR3 covers 15 residues. Trimming stripped 6 bases from V and 0 bases from J, with 11 bases between. The CDR3 region has the DNA TGTGCCAGCAGGGGAGGCCCGACGAACACCGGGGAGCTGTTTTTT. This sequence encodes CASRGGPTNTGELFF.

The chain carries TRBV15 and TRBJ1-1; possibly TRBD1 for D (5 bases). The ends were cut back, 0 bases at V and 6 bases at J, with 8 bases in the middle. CDR1 LNHNV and CDR2 YYDKDF come from the germline V gene (reference sequence). The CDR3 runs 13 residues. The chain's CDR3 is CATSRDLGAEAFF. In DNA form, the CDR3 reads TGTGCCACCAGCAGAGATCTGGGGGCTGAAGCTTTCTTT.

The V call is TRBV2, the J call TRBJ2-7; the D is unclear. The ends were cut back, 10 bases at V and 1 base at J, with 14 bases in the middle. Germline CDR1 is SNHLY and CDR2 is FYNNEI. This CDR3 has 13 residues. The DNA of the CDR3 is TGTGCCACCCATAGGGCAGATTCCTACGAGCAGTACGTC. Protein: CATHRADSYEQYV.

A few counts support this clone. A read error may produce the germline difference seen at one junction end. The chain recombines TRBV7-2 with TRBJ2-7, with D maybe TRBD2 (6 bases). This CDR3 region has 14 residues. Germline V gene data show CDR1 as SGHTA and CDR2 as FQGNSA. Written as DNA, the CDR3 is TGTGCCAGCAGCTTAGCAGCAGGGACTCGGGACTCTTCCTTC. It is translated as CASSLAAGTRDSSF.

The CDR3 is CASSLELGQVIYEQYF. The DNA for the CDR3 is TGTGCCAGCAGCTTGGAACTGGGACAGGTAATCTACGAGCAGTACTTC. The chain is built from TRBV5-6 and TRBJ2-7; 8 nucleotides line up with TRBD1. Per germline, CDR1 SGHDT and CDR2 YYEEEE. CDR3 length: 16 amino acids. The ends lost 0 bases at V and 3 bases at J; junction bases unmatched: 8.

This clone was recorded once. The chain uses TRBV19 and TRBJ2-7; 10 bases are a match to TRBD1. The CDR3 length is 16 residues. After removal of 4 bases from V and 3 bases from J, the junction contained 9 bases not matched to a gene. The V gene's germline CDR1 is LNHDA and CDR2 SQIVND (reference sequence). The CDR3 loop reads CASSTSGQGGCYEQYV. The CDR3 DNA reads TGTGCCAGTAGTACCTCAGGACAGGGGGGTTGCTACGAGCAGTACGTC.

The CDR3 coding sequence is TGCGCCAGCAGCCAAGCCTCGGGAGCCTCCTACAATGAGCAGTTCTTC. Its translation is CASSQASGASYNEQFF. J is TRBJ2-1 and V is TRBV4-3; tentative D call: TRBD2 (6 bases). CDR1 is LGHNA and CDR2 is YSLEER in the germline V gene. The CDR3 extends over 16 amino acids. Trimming took off 1 base at V and 0 bases at J, with 10 bases between the two ends.

The rearrangement links TRBV5-1 to TRBJ1-4; TRBD1 matches 7 bases. The CDR3 has 15 amino acids. Germline assignment: CDR1 SGHRS and CDR2 YFSETQ. V gave up 4 bases and J gave up 0 bases; unmatched junction bases: 3. CDR3 in DNA: TGCGCCAGCAGCCAGACAGGGTCAACTAATGAAAAACTGTTTTTT. Translation gives CASSQTGSTNEKLFF.

This chain links TRBV14 with TRBJ1-3; D remains unclear. The ends were cut back, 1 base at V and 1 base at J, with 8 bases in the middle. Looked up from germline, CDR1 is SGHDN and CDR2 is FVKESK. The CDR3 is 15 residues long. The CDR3 region is CASSQVVYSGNTIYF. DNA of the CDR3: TGTGCCAGCAGCCAAGTTGTCTATTCTGGAAACACCATATATTTT.

The V call is TRBV6-5, the J call TRBJ2-1; D call uncertain. There are 14 residues in the CDR3. Germline CDR1 is MNHEY and CDR2 is SVGAGI. The V and J ends lost 2 bases and 4 bases respectively, with 9 bases between them. This CDR3 is CASSYRFDYNEQFF. For the CDR3, the DNA is TGTGCCAGCAGTTACAGGTTTGATTACAATGAGCAGTTCTTC.

The V gene is TRBV19, the J gene TRBJ1-1; 7 positions match TRBD1. CDR3 size: 14 residues. Germline CDR1 reads LNHDA; CDR2 reads SQIVND (reference sequence). With 7 bases clipped from V and 4 bases from J, the junction kept 9 bases outside the gene matches. The CDR3 nucleotides read TGTGCCAGTACTATTGGACAGGCCTTCACTGAAGCTTTCTTT. Translation gives CASTIGQAFTEAFF.

The chain combines TRBV5-4 with TRBJ2-1; D may be TRBD1 or TRBD2 (5 bases each). The length of the CDR3 is 16 residues. Looked up from germline, CDR1 is SGHNT and CDR2 is YYREEE (reference sequence). Trimming pared 4 bases from V and 4 bases from J, leaving 18 bases between. The CDR3 DNA follows: TGTGCCAGCAGCCCGGGGACCCCTAATCCTTACAATGAGCAGTTCTTC. Translating gives CASSPGTPNPYNEQFF.

This chain uses TRBV2 with TRBJ1-6; tentative D call: TRBD1 (6 bases). V was trimmed by 10 bases and J by 11 bases, leaving 15 bases between them. Per germline, CDR1 SNHLY and CDR2 FYNNEI. The CDR3 extends over 12 amino acids. This chain's CDR3 is CATDRPDTPLHF. The CDR3 bases are TGTGCCACAGACAGGCCGGATACACCCCTCCACTTT.

The chain carries TRBV18 and TRBJ2-7; 7 bases match TRBD1. Germline CDR1 reads KGHSH; CDR2 reads LQKENI. The CDR3 contains 13 residues. The trim removed 3 bases at V and 4 bases at J, leaving 3 bases unmatched. CDR3 nucleotide sequence: TGTGCCAGCTCACCGCCGGGACAGTACGAGCAGTACTTC. The encoded protein is CASSPPGQYEQYF.

J is TRBJ2-1 and V is TRBV11-3; TRBD2 matches at 13 bases. CDR3 size: 17 residues. Unmatched junction bases numbered 7, after V lost 4 bases and J lost 4 bases. Per the germline V gene, CDR1 is SGHNT and CDR2 is YENEEA. CDR3 bases: TGTGCCAGCAGCTCCCGGACTAGCGGGAGATCGTACAATGAGCAGTTCTTC. Amino acids: CASSSRTSGRSYNEQFF.

Here the CDR3 DNA reads TGTGCCAGCAGCTTAGTGTACAATGAGCAGTTCTTC. It yields the protein CASSLVYNEQFF. V gene TRBV11-2 combines with J gene TRBJ2-1; no definite D call. The V gene's germline CDR1 is SGHAT and CDR2 FQNNGV. V lost 1 base, J lost 4 bases, and 2 bases lay in between. The CDR3 runs 12 residues.

The rearrangement links TRBV5-1 to TRBJ1-2; maybe TRBD1 (5 bases). V lost 0 bases, J lost 3 bases, and 9 bases lay in between. The CDR3 is made up of 14 amino acids. Germline V gives CDR1 SGHRS, CDR2 YFSETQ. The CDR3 bases are TGCGCCAGCAGCTTGGCTTTGGGGGACTATGGCTACACCTTC. Amino acids: CASSLALGDYGYTF.

J is TRBJ2-7 and V is TRBV10-3, with 10 bases fitting TRBD1. Per germline, CDR1 ENHRY and CDR2 SYGVKD. The length of the CDR3 is 17 residues. J was trimmed by 0 bases and V by 3 bases; bases with no gene match: 8. The CDR3: CAISDTRDRGLSYEQYV. DNA of the CDR3: TGTGCCATCAGTGATACCAGGGACAGGGGCCTCTCCTACGAGCAGTACGTC.

The chain links TRBV5-1 to TRBJ2-3; 11 bases align to TRBD2. The ends lost 2 bases at V and 7 bases at J; junction bases unmatched: 3. Germline assignment: CDR1 SGHRS and CDR2 YFSETQ. The CDR3 length is 14 residues. CDR3 bases: TGCGCCAGCAGCTTAGCTAGCGGGGGGCATACGCAGTATTTT. Its protein is CASSLASGGHTQYF.

The chain has TRBV30 and TRBJ1-2; unclear D gene. The CDR3 spans 12 residues. The germline V and J ends were trimmed by 5 bases and 8 bases, with 15 bases remaining between them. Germline CDR1 reads GTSNPN; CDR2 reads SVGIG (reference sequence). The CDR3 DNA is TGTGCCTGGTCCTTCTCACGGGAAGGCTACACCTTC. As protein: CAWSFSREGYTF.

This clone was recorded a few times. The chain has TRBV9 and TRBJ2-2, with D perhaps matching TRBD1 or TRBD2 (5 bases each). CDR1 is SGDLS and CDR2 is YYNGEE in the germline V gene. The V and J ends lost 2 bases and 5 bases respectively, with 13 bases between them. CDR3 size: 15 residues. The CDR3 is CASSVMPEGTGELFF. The CDR3 DNA follows: TGTGCCAGCAGCGTTATGCCTGAGGGGACCGGGGAGCTGTTTTTT.